The 15 T cell receptor beta chains below all came from one sample that was sequenced in a study of shared clonotypes between healthy human individuals (dated by TCRdb to about 2020). The library relied on the immunoSEQ multiplex PCR assay. The table comes from immuneACCESS by way of TCRdb, which keeps in-frame sequences with V and J called. Part of the clones is missing from these tables; in studies checked, under half for an unresolved V gene and the rest for unknown reasons. The table for this sample lists 1 million to 1.2 million clones; 70% to 80% of them were counted only once. The ten top clones hold roughly 0.83% of the sample. The sequencing input was memory CD4+ T cells from PBMCs. Read against the paper, the sample's cell subset or site label means: CD45RA-negative fraction. These receptors came from a man aged 18-30 years in good health. Some clones in this sample may be carry-over from other donors' samples.

The chain uses TRBV5-4 and TRBJ2-2; 7 bases map to TRBD1. The CDR3 extends over 15 amino acids. V shed 1 base, J shed 2 bases, and the junction held 2 bases outside the gene matches. CDR1 is SGHNT and CDR2 is YYREEE in the germline V gene (reference sequence). CDR3 protein: CASSLHRGNTGELFF. CDR3 in DNA: TGTGCCAGCAGCTTGCACAGGGGAAACACCGGGGAGCTGTTTTTT.

The chain couples TRBV9 to TRBJ2-3; D not certain. This CDR3 has 14 amino acids. Trimming left V 0 bases short and J 4 bases short, with 9 bases between. CDR1 and CDR2 (germline): SGDLS, YYNGEE. The DNA of the CDR3 is TGTGCCAGCAGCGTAGGCCCGGGTTCAGATACGCAGTATTTT. It is translated as CASSVGPGSDTQYF.

As to this clone: A read error may explain this, as a much larger clone is one base away. Different DNA sequences within this sample yield the same CDR3. The chain employs TRBV5-1 and TRBJ2-7, with D possibly matching TRBD1 (5 bases). Looked up from germline, CDR1 is SGHRS and CDR2 is YFSETQ. The CDR3 runs to 14 residues. Between the trimmed V and J ends, which lost 0 bases and 0 bases, there was a span of 7 bases. This CDR3 reads CASSLGQSSYEQYF. Written as DNA, the CDR3 is TGCGCCAGCAGCTTGGGACAGAGCTCCTACGAGCAGTACTTC.

The chain has TRBV19 and TRBJ1-5, with a possible D match to TRBD1 (5 bases). This CDR3 region has 13 residues. Trimming left V 4 bases short and J 7 bases short, with 11 bases between. CDR1 is LNHDA and CDR2 is SQIVND in the germline V gene (reference sequence). This CDR3 is CASSKGFGQPQHF. CDR3 coding DNA: TGTGCCAGTAGTAAGGGGTTTGGACAGCCCCAGCATTTT.

The chain carries TRBV28 and TRBJ1-2; D remains unclear. The CDR3 has 12 residues. Germline V CDR1 and CDR2: MDHEN, SYDVKM. The V end was cut by 5 bases, the J end by 5 bases, with 9 bases between. The CDR3 nucleotides are TGTGCCAGCAGTAGAACGGGTTATGGCTACACCTTC. Translated: CASSRTGYGYTF.

V gene TRBV28 combines with J gene TRBJ2-7; D unresolved. The CDR3 sequence is 12 residues long. Germline CDR1 MDHEN, CDR2 SYDVKM. V lost 4 bases to trimming and J lost 7 bases, with 11 bases between them. The CDR3 sequence is CASSSYDREQYF. The DNA for the CDR3 is TGTGCCAGCAGTTCCTACGATAGGGAGCAGTACTTC.

The chain uses TRBV11-2 and TRBJ1-2; D gene unclear. Germline CDR1 is SGHAT and CDR2 is FQNNGV. The V end was cut by 4 bases, the J end by 4 bases, with 13 bases between. This CDR3 has 14 amino acids. This CDR3 is CASSSPSDIYGYTF. Here the CDR3 DNA reads TGTGCCAGCAGCTCGCCTTCCGACATCTATGGCTACACCTTC. Full variable domain (missing parts from reference TRBV11-2 and TRBJ1-2): EAGVAQSPRYKIIEKRQSVAFWCNPISGHATLYWYQQILGQGPKLLIQFQNNGVVDDSQLPKDRFSAERLKGVDSTLKIQPAKLEDSAVYLCASSSPSDIYGYTFGSGTRLTVV.

The chain uses TRBV5-4 and TRBJ2-1; 7 bases are a match to TRBD2. V lost 0 bases and J lost 7; bases outside the gene matches: 7. The germline CDR1 and CDR2 sequences are SGHNT and YYREEE (reference sequence). This CDR3 spans 15 amino acids. CDR3 nucleotide sequence: TGTGCCAGCAGCTTGGATGGCGGGAGAAAGAATGAGCAGTTCTTC. Translation gives CASSLDGGRKNEQFF.

The chain employs TRBV2 and TRBJ1-2; 12 nucleotides line up with TRBD1. Germline CDR1 SNHLY, CDR2 FYNNEI. J gave up 5 bases and V 6 bases, and 10 bases lay outside the gene matches. The CDR3 length is 16 residues. Here the CDR3 reads CASRAGQGAIYYGYTF. In DNA form, the CDR3 reads TGTGCCAGCAGAGCGGGACAGGGGGCGATATATTATGGCTACACCTTC.

A remark on this clone: A much larger clone differs from this one at a single base, so this may be a read error. The chain carries TRBV14 and TRBJ1-4, with 8 positions matching TRBD1. The CDR3 covers 15 residues. The germline gives CDR1 SGHDN, CDR2 FVKESK. V gave up 3 bases and J gave up 0 bases; unmatched junction bases: 0. The CDR3 region has the DNA TGTGCCAGCAGCCAGGGACAGGCAACTAATGAAAAACTGTTTTTT. It codes for CASSQGQATNEKLFF.

The gene calls are TRBV15 and TRBJ2-1, with D perhaps TRBD2 (7 bases). CDR1 LNHNV and CDR2 YYDKDF come from the germline V gene (reference sequence). The V end was cut by 4 bases, the J end by 8 bases, with 18 bases between. There are 15 residues in the CDR3. CDR3 residues: CATSKPRGRAYEQFF. The CDR3 DNA is TGTGCCACCAGCAAACCTAGGGGGAGGGCCTATGAGCAGTTCTTC.

About this clone: The same CDR3 arises from other DNA sequences in this sample as well. This chain uses TRBV5-1 with TRBJ2-5; 7 bases line up with TRBD1. V trimming: 4 bases; J trimming: 2 bases; junction bases outside the gene matches: 5. Germline lookup yields CDR1 SGHRS and CDR2 YFSETQ. This CDR3 comprises 14 residues. The CDR3 coding sequence is TGCGCCAGCAGCACCGGGACAGCTCAAGAGACCCAGTACTTC. Its translation is CASSTGTAQETQYF. Full variable domain (missing parts from reference TRBV5-1 and TRBJ2-5): KAGVTQTPRYLIKTRGQQVTLSCSPISGHRSVSWYQQTPGQGLQFLFEYFSETQRNKGNFPGRFSGRQFSNSRSEMNVSTLELGDSALYLCASSTGTAQETQYFGPGTRLLVL.

The V call is TRBV18, the J call TRBJ1-1, with 8 bases that match TRBD1. From germline, CDR1 is KGHSH and CDR2 LQKENI. The CDR3 has 14 amino acids. Unmatched junction bases numbered 10, after V lost 6 bases and J lost 7 bases. The CDR3 DNA is TGTGCCAGCTCCTACGGGACAGGAGGCTTTGAAGCTTTCTTT. It yields the protein CASSYGTGGFEAFF. Based on the CDR3 plus reference TRBV18 and TRBJ1-1, the full variable domain is NAGVMQNPRHLVRRRGQEARLRCSPMKGHSHVYWYRQLPEEGLKFMVYLQKENIIDESGMPKERFSAEFPKEGPSILRIQQVVRGDSAAYFCASSYGTGGFEAFFGQGTRLTVV.

V and J are TRBV6-1 and TRBJ2-5; TRBD1 matches at 9 bases. CDR1 and CDR2 (germline): MNHNS, SASEGT. V was pared by 6 bases and J by 5 bases, with 10 bases of the junction left unmatched. This CDR3 spans 15 amino acids. In DNA form, the CDR3 reads TGTGCCAGCAGCCTTAGAGTCGACAGGGGGGAGACCCAGTACTTC. Amino acids: CASSLRVDRGETQYF.

V usage is TRBV19 and J usage is TRBJ1-2; tentative D call: TRBD1 (6 bases). This CDR3 spans 15 amino acids. From germline, CDR1 is LNHDA and CDR2 SQIVND (reference sequence). The germline V and J ends were trimmed by 6 bases and 4 bases, with 18 bases remaining between them. The CDR3, as DNA: TGTGCCAGTAGCTCCACAGGGCTCGGCAGCTATGGCTACACCTTC. Its translation: CASSSTGLGSYGYTF.